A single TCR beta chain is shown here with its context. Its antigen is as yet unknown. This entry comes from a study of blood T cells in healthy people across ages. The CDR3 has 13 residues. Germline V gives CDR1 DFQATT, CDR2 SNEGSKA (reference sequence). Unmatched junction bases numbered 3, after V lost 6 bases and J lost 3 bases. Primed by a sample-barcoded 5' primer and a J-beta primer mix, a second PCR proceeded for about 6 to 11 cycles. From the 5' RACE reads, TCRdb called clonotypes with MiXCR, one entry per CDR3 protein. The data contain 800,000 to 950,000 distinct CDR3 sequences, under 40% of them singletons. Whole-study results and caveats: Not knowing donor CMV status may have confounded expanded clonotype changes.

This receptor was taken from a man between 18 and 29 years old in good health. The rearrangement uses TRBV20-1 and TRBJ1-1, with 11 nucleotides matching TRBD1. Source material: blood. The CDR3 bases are TGCAGTGCCCGGGACAGGGGGTACACTGAAGCTTTCTTT. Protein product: CSARDRGYTEAFF.